Below, 20 T cell receptor beta chains from the same sample are listed, as sequenced in a study of blood T cells in healthy people across ages. Together with a sample-barcoded 5' primer, a J-beta primer mix was included in a second PCR lasting about 6 to 11 cycles. TCRdb re-called the 5' RACE reads with MiXCR, one entry per CDR3 protein. The sample records 1.5 million to 1.8 million distinct CDR3 sequences, roughly two fifths being singletons. The source material was blood. Receptors were obtained from a woman younger than 35 in good health.

This sequence joins TRBV4-2 and TRBJ2-7, with D unclear. Trimming took off 0 bases at V and 2 bases at J, with 11 bases between the two ends. The CDR3 contains 15 residues. Looked up from germline, CDR1 is LGHNA and CDR2 is YNFKEQ. In nucleotides, the CDR3 is TGTGCCAGCAGCCAAGAGTGGGTAACCCCCTACGAGCAGTACTTC. Translating gives CASSQEWVTPYEQYF.

As concerns this clonotype: Compared with germline, one end of the junction differs, possibly owing to a read error. As DNA, the CDR3 is TGTGTCAGCTCACCTCCGGCCCTCCCTGGCACAGATACGCAGTATTTT. Its translation: CVSSPPALPGTDTQYF. The rearrangement joins TRBV18 to TRBJ2-3; D not certain. Looked up from germline, CDR1 is KGHSH and CDR2 is LQKENI. The CDR3 consists of 16 residues.

This clonotype showed up just a few times. This chain joins TRBV12-3 or TRBV12-4 and TRBJ2-1, with D unresolved. Trimming shortened V by 6 bases and J by 0 bases, and 18 bases separated the two germline ends. CDR3 length: 17 amino acids. For the CDR3, the DNA is TGTGCCAGCAGCGATAGGACGGGTTGGAGCTCCTACAATGAGCAGTTCTTC. This encodes CASSDRTGWSSYNEQFF.

The chain combines TRBV12-3 or TRBV12-4 with TRBJ1-6; no clear D gene. V was shortened by 2 bases and J by 9 bases, with 11 bases between the two germline ends. The CDR3 totals 14 residues. The CDR3 sequence: CASSLRTDSSPLHF. CDR3 DNA sequence: TGTGCCAGCAGTTTACGGACCGATAGTTCACCCCTCCACTTT.

This clonotype showed up just a few times. This sequence joins TRBV12-3 or TRBV12-4 and TRBJ1-5, with D perhaps TRBD1 (6 bases). This CDR3 contains 16 residues. The V and J ends lost 1 base and 5 bases respectively, with 15 bases between them. In nucleotides, the CDR3 is TGTGCCAGCAGTTTAGTCGTGGGGGGCGCAGATCAGCCCCAGCATTTT. Protein: CASSLVVGGADQPQHF.

The gene calls are TRBV4-2 and TRBJ1-5, with TRBD1 identical over 7 bases. The germline V gene encodes CDR1 LGHNA and CDR2 YNFKEQ. J gave up 5 bases and V 1 base, and 5 bases lay outside the gene matches. This CDR3 comprises 15 residues. The CDR3 here is CASSQVGQYDQPQHF. The CDR3 DNA reads as TGTGCCAGCAGCCAAGTGGGACAGTATGATCAGCCCCAGCATTTT.

This clonotype was seen more than once but under ten times. The chain has TRBV29-1 and TRBJ2-3; D gene ambiguous. CDR3 length equals 14 residues. Trimming removed 7 bases at V and 1 base at J, with 15 bases between. The germline CDR1 and CDR2 sequences are SQVTM and ANQGSEA. CDR3 bases: TGCAGCGCCATCGCCAACCCTGGCACAGATACGCAGTATTTT. Protein sequence: CSAIANPGTDTQYF.

The chain links TRBV6-2 or TRBV6-3 to TRBJ2-7; 9 bases line up with TRBD1. J lost 5 bases, V lost 6 bases, and 8 bases had no gene match. CDR1 is MNHEY and CDR2 is SVGEGT in the germline V gene. The CDR3 is 14 residues long. CDR3 nucleotides: TGTGCCAGCAGATTAACAGGGGGCCTGCACGAGCAGTACTTC. Translating it yields CASRLTGGLHEQYF.

The chain joins TRBV4-1 to TRBJ2-3; D is possibly TRBD2 (6 bases). CDR1 is MGHRA, CDR2 YSYEKL, per germline. The ends were cut back, 0 bases at V and 6 bases at J, with 13 bases in the middle. This CDR3 has 15 residues. The CDR3 reads CASSQERRGGDTQYF. The DNA for the CDR3 is TGCGCCAGCAGCCAAGAGCGGCGGGGTGGGGATACGCAGTATTTT.

In its sample, this clonotype was seen a few times. The chain joins TRBV5-1 to TRBJ1-1; 7 bases map to TRBD1. Per the germline V gene, CDR1 is SGHRS and CDR2 is YFSETQ. This CDR3 contains 16 residues. The V and J ends lost 2 bases and 1 base, in that order; junction bases with no gene match: 8. This CDR3 reads CASSFTGVIGNTEAFF. The CDR3 DNA reads as TGCGCCAGCAGCTTTACAGGGGTGATCGGGAACACTGAAGCTTTCTTT.

The CDR3 spells CASSLMGTSGSTEQFF. CDR3 nucleotides: TGTGCCAGCAGCCTCATGGGGACTAGCGGGAGTACGGAGCAGTTCTTC. The gene calls are TRBV3-1 and TRBJ2-1; 14 positions match TRBD2. Germline V gene data show CDR1 as LGHDT and CDR2 as YNNKEL (reference sequence). The trim removed 4 bases at V and 10 bases at J, leaving 9 bases unmatched. This CDR3 region has 16 residues.

The chain combines TRBV12-3 or TRBV12-4 with TRBJ2-1; 9 bases match TRBD1. Judging by the DNA end, TRBJ2-7 fits better; the J call may be wrong. There are 17 residues in the CDR3. The CDR3 spells CASSLAPGQGFYNEQYF. For the CDR3, the DNA is TGTGCCAGCAGTTTAGCACCGGGACAGGGTTTCTACAATGAGCAGTACTTC.

This clonotype has a count of ten or more. This chain uses TRBV29-1 with TRBJ1-1; D is unclear. CDR3 size: 11 residues. V lost 1 base and J 1 base, leaving 1 base between the germline ends. Germline V gene lookup returns CDR1 SQVTM and CDR2 ANQGSEA. Here the CDR3 reads CSVEGNTEAFF. The CDR3 DNA is TGCAGCGTTGAAGGGAACACTGAAGCTTTCTTT.

This clonotype has just a few counts. The chain combines TRBV2 with TRBJ2-7; no reliable D call. Trimming removed 3 bases at V and 4 bases at J, with 10 bases between. CDR1 is SNHLY, CDR2 FYNNEI, per germline. This CDR3 contains 13 residues. The CDR3 sequence: CASSEGIRYEQYF. CDR3 in DNA: TGTGCCAGCAGTGAGGGTATTCGATACGAGCAGTACTTC.

This clonotype was observed a handful of times. The chain is built from TRBV25-1 and TRBJ2-1; maybe TRBD2 (6 bases). Germline V gene data show CDR1 as MGHDK and CDR2 as SYGVNS. V shed 2 bases and J shed 4 bases, with 15 bases lying between them. This CDR3 region has 16 residues. CDR3 sequence: CASSEPGTFHYNEQFF. In DNA form, the CDR3 reads TGTGCCAGCAGTGAACCCGGGACTTTCCATTACAATGAGCAGTTCTTC. Together with reference TRBV25-1 and TRBJ2-1, the CDR3 gives the full variable domain: EADIYQTPRYLVIGTGKKITLECSQTMGHDKMYWYQQDPGMELHLIHYSYGVNSTEKGDLSSESTVSRIRTEHFPLTLESARPSHTSQYLCASSEPGTFHYNEQFFGPGTRLTVL.

There are a few counts of this clonotype. The chain carries TRBV2 and TRBJ2-3, with D perhaps TRBD2 (6 bases). Trimming took off 6 bases at V and 6 bases at J, with 19 bases between the two ends. The CDR3 length is 15 residues. The germline V gene has CDR1 SNHLY and CDR2 FYNNEI. Written as DNA, the CDR3 is TGTGCCAGCAGCTCTCAGACGGGAGAACGGGATACGCAGTATTTT. This encodes CASSSQTGERDTQYF.

The CDR3 DNA reads as TGTGCCACCAGCACCGAGAAGAGGGGACGGAATTCACCCCTCCACTTT. Protein product: CATSTEKRGRNSPLHF. The gene calls are TRBV15 and TRBJ1-6; D perhaps matches TRBD1 (5 bases). The CDR3 is 16 amino acids. CDR1 and CDR2 (germline): LNHNV, YYDKDF (reference sequence). V lost 4 bases to trimming and J lost 7 bases, with 17 bases between them.

The sample holds one count of this clonotype. In DNA, the CDR3 is TGTGCCAGCATCCATAGGGGGGGGTATACGAACACTGAAGCTTTCTTT. It encodes CASIHRGGYTNTEAFF. The rearrangement links TRBV12-3 or TRBV12-4 to TRBJ1-1, with a possible D match to TRBD1 (6 bases). The CDR3 is made up of 16 amino acids. With 7 bases removed from V and 1 base from J, the gap between germline ends came to 19 bases.

The chain employs TRBV20-1 and TRBJ1-4; D may be TRBD1 (6 bases). CDR3 size: 16 residues. The V end was cut by 6 bases, the J end by 7 bases, with 24 bases between. Germline CDR1 reads DFQATT; CDR2 reads SNEGSKA (reference sequence). The CDR3 nucleotides read TGCAGTGCCCCAAGTGTCAGTAGGGGGATTGGTGAAAAACTGTTTTTT. It translates to CSAPSVSRGIGEKLFF.

This clonotype came up many times. The V call is TRBV20-1, the J call TRBJ1-5; D uncertain. CDR1 is DFQATT and CDR2 is SNEGSKA in the germline V gene (reference sequence). Trimming left V 1 base short and J 2 bases short, with 9 bases between. The CDR3 spans 14 residues. CDR3 amino acids: CSARVGIGNQPQHF. CDR3 nucleotide sequence: TGCAGTGCTAGAGTGGGAATTGGCAATCAGCCCCAGCATTTT.